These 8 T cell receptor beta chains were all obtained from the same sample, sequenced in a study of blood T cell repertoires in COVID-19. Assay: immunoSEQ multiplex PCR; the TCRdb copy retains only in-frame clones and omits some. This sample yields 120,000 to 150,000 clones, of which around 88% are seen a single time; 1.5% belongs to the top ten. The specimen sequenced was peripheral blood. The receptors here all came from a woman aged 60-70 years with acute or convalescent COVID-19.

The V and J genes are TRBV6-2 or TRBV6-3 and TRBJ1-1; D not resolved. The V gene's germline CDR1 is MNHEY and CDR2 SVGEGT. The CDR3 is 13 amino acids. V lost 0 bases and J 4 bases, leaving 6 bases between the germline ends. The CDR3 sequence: CASSYSPGTEAFF. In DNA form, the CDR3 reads TGTGCCAGCAGTTACTCGCCGGGCACTGAAGCTTTCTTT.

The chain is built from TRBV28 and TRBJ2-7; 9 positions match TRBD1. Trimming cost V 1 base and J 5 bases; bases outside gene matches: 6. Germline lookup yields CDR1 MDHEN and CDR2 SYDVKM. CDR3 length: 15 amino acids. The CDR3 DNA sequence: TGTGCCAGCAGTTTATCTGGGACAGGGTCCCACGAGCAGTACTTC. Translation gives CASSLSGTGSHEQYF. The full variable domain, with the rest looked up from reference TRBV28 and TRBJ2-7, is DVKVTQSSRYLVKRTGEKVFLECVQDMDHENMFWYRQDPGLGLRLIYFSYDVKMKEKGDIPEGYSVSREKKERFSLILESASTNQTSMYLCASSLSGTGSHEQYFGPGTRLTVT.

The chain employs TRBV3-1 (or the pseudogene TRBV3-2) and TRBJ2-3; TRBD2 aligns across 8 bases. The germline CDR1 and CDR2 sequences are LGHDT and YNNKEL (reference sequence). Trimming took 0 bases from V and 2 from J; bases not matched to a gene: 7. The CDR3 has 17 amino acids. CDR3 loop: CASSQEVAGILTDTQYF. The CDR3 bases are TGTGCCAGCAGCCAAGAGGTAGCGGGGATCCTCACAGATACGCAGTATTTT.

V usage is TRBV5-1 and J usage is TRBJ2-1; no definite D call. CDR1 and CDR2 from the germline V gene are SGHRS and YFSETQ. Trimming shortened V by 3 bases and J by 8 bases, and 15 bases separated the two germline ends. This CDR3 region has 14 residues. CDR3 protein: CASSSRIEPYEQFF. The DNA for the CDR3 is TGCGCCAGCAGCTCTCGAATCGAGCCCTATGAGCAGTTCTTC.

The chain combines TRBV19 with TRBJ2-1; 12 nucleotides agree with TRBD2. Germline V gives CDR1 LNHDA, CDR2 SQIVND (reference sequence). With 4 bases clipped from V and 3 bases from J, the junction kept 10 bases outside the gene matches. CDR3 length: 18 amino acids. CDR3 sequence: CASSTQTSGGRGYNEQFF. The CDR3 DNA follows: TGTGCCAGTAGTACCCAGACTAGCGGGGGCAGGGGCTACAATGAGCAGTTCTTC.

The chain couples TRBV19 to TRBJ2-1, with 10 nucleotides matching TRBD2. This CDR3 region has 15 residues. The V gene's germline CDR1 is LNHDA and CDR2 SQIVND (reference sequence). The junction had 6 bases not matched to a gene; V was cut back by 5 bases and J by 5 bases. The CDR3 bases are TGTGCCAGTAGTCCACTCACTAGCGGGGACAATGAGCAGTTCTTC. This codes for CASSPLTSGDNEQFF. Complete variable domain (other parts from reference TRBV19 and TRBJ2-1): DGGITQSPKYLFRKEGQNVTLSCEQNLNHDAMYWYRQDPGQGLRLIYYSQIVNDFQKGDIAEGYSVSREKKESFPLTVTSAQKNPTAFYLCASSPLTSGDNEQFFGPGTRLTVL.

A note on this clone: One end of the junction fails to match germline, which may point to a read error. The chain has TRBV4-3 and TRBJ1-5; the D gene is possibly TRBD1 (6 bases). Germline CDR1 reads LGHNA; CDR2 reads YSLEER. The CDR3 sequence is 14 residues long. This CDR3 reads CASSLGQSDQPRHF. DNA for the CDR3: TGCGCCAGCAGCCTAGGACAGTCCGATCAGCCCCGGCATTTT.

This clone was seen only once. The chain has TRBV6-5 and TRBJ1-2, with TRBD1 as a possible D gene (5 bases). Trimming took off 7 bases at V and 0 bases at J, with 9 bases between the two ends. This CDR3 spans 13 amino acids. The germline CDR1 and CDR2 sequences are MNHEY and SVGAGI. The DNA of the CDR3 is TGTGCCAGCAACAGGAGGGCTAACTATGGCTACACCTTC. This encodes CASNRRANYGYTF.